These 23 T cell receptor beta chains came from one sample sequenced in a study of CD8+CD57+ T cells in acquired aplastic anemia. CDR3 and TCR beta VDJ profiling relied on a genomic DNA template. TCRdb re-called the reads through MiXCR, storing one row per CDR3 protein. The sample yields roughly 500,000 distinct CDR3 sequences, approximately 32% seen once. Patients selected for sequencing had displayed CD8+CD57+ cell expansion by flow cytometry. Sequencing used sorted CD4+, CD8+, or CD8+CD57+ T cells (not recorded which) from PBMCs. The receptors here all came from a human donor with aplastic anemia.

This chain connects TRBV7-3 to TRBJ1-6; no clear D. V was trimmed by 5 bases and J by 5 bases, leaving 13 bases between them. In germline, CDR1 is SGHTA, CDR2 FQGTGA. The CDR3 contains 15 residues. CDR3 coding DNA: TGTGCCAGCAGCCCCGCTTTGTGGGATAATTCACCCCTCCACTTT. Translating gives CASSPALWDNSPLHF.

This clonotype was counted many times. The chain carries TRBV10-2 and TRBJ2-7, with TRBD2 matching 9 bases. The CDR3 loop spans 14 amino acids. Germline loops: CDR1 WSHSY, CDR2 SAAADI. The V gene end was trimmed by 4 bases and the J gene end by 7 bases; junction bases not matched to a gene: 8. Here the CDR3 DNA reads TGCGCCAGCAGTGTGATAGCGGGAGTCGGGGAGCAGTACTTC. Translating gives CASSVIAGVGEQYF.

The V call is TRBV20-1, the J call TRBJ1-4; perhaps TRBD1 as D (5 bases). Germline V lookup: CDR1 DFQATT, CDR2 SNEGSKA (reference sequence). The CDR3 has 12 amino acids. V gave up 7 bases and J gave up 5 bases, with 11 bases separating them. In DNA, the CDR3 is TGCAGTGTTAGGACATCGAATGAAAAACTGTTTTTT. Residues: CSVRTSNEKLFF.

The V gene is TRBV6-5, the J gene TRBJ2-7; perhaps TRBD2 as D (5 bases). Deletions cut 4 bases from V and 2 bases from J, with 21 bases between. CDR1 and CDR2 (germline): MNHEY, SVGAGI. This CDR3 comprises 17 residues. The CDR3 protein is CASSFSAGGLAPYEQYF. The CDR3 nucleotides read TGTGCCAGCAGTTTTTCGGCCGGTGGACTGGCTCCCTACGAGCAGTACTTC.

The chain uses TRBV2 and TRBJ2-6; possible D gene TRBD1, 6 bases. Trimming stripped 7 bases from V and 0 bases from J, with 13 bases between. Germline values: CDR1 SNHLY, CDR2 FYNNEI. This CDR3 has 16 amino acids. In DNA form, the CDR3 reads TGTGCCAGCAACCGGGACACGAGCTCTGGGGCCAACGTCCTGACTTTC. The encoded protein is CASNRDTSSGANVLTF.

This sequence joins TRBV6-6 and TRBJ2-7, with no clear D. The CDR3 covers 13 residues. Trimming cost V 0 bases and J 3 bases, with 6 bases left between them. Germline V gene lookup returns CDR1 MNHNY and CDR2 SVGAGI (reference sequence). The CDR3 DNA follows: TGTGCCAGCAGTTACTCGACCCTCTACGAGCAGTACTTC. This sequence encodes CASSYSTLYEQYF.

This chain links TRBV2 with TRBJ2-1; D gene uncertain. Trimming took off 2 bases at V and 8 bases at J, with 16 bases between the two ends. The germline V gene has CDR1 SNHLY and CDR2 FYNNEI. CDR3 length: 15 amino acids. This chain's CDR3 is CASSEPLISFYEQFF. DNA for the CDR3: TGTGCCAGCAGTGAACCCCTCATTAGTTTCTATGAGCAGTTCTTC.

The chain links TRBV24-1 to TRBJ1-1; the D gene is possibly TRBD1 (5 bases). In germline, CDR1 is KGHDR, CDR2 SFDVKD. V gave up 11 bases and J gave up 11 bases, with 20 bases separating them. CDR3 length: 12 amino acids. The CDR3 DNA follows: TGTGCCAGCAATAAATTGGGGGTAGGGGCTTTCTTT. Encoded protein: CASNKLGVGAFF.

The chain joins TRBV4-2 to TRBJ2-7; 11 bases are a match to TRBD1. V dropped 2 bases and J dropped 3; count of bases not matched to a gene: 3. The CDR3 has 15 residues. The V gene's germline CDR1 is LGHNA and CDR2 YNFKEQ. The chain's CDR3 is CASSQRTGGGYEQYF. Written as DNA, the CDR3 is TGTGCCAGCAGCCAACGGACAGGGGGCGGCTACGAGCAGTACTTC.

This clonotype was picked up many times. This chain uses TRBV20-1 with TRBJ2-5; D is possibly TRBD1 (5 bases). The CDR3 consists of 13 residues. Germline V lookup: CDR1 DFQATT, CDR2 SNEGSKA (reference sequence). V lost 4 bases, J lost 4 bases, and 13 bases lay in between. Here the CDR3 reads CSATRQSLETQYF. The CDR3 DNA sequence: TGCAGTGCTACCCGACAGTCGCTAGAGACCCAGTACTTC.

This clonotype was counted at least ten times. The J gene is TRBJ1-6, the V gene TRBV20-1; 10 nucleotides agree with TRBD1. This CDR3 contains 17 residues. Germline V gives CDR1 DFQATT, CDR2 SNEGSKA (reference sequence). The V gene end was trimmed by 0 bases and the J gene end by 5 bases; junction bases not matched to a gene: 7. The CDR3 DNA follows: TGCAGTGCTAGAGATATGACAGGGGGCGCCCATAATTCACCCCTCCACTTT. Amino acids: CSARDMTGGAHNSPLHF.

This clonotype was found many times. The DNA for the CDR3 is TGTGCCAGCAGCCCCCTAGCGAGCACAGATACGCAGTATTTT. Protein: CASSPLASTDTQYF. The rearrangement joins TRBV7-3 to TRBJ2-3; perhaps TRBD2 as D (6 bases). Germline values: CDR1 SGHTA, CDR2 FQGTGA. The length of the CDR3 is 14 residues. Trimming pared 5 bases from V and 0 bases from J, leaving 9 bases between.

This clonotype occurred a few times. This rearrangement joins TRBV19 to TRBJ1-2, with 9 bases aligning to TRBD1. The CDR3 covers 18 residues. From germline, CDR1 is LNHDA and CDR2 SQIVND (reference sequence). With 3 bases clipped from V and 4 bases from J, the junction kept 15 bases outside the gene matches. The CDR3 DNA sequence: TGTGCCAGTAGTATTTATCCGGGACAGGGTGAAAGCTCCTATGGCTACACCTTC. Protein sequence: CASSIYPGQGESSYGYTF.

Worth noting for this clonotype: Given a much more abundant clone one base away, this may be a read error. The chain joins TRBV12-3 or TRBV12-4 to TRBJ1-2; the D gene is possibly TRBD1 (5 bases). The CDR3 length is 13 residues. Trimming removed 5 bases from V and 4 bases from J, with 11 bases in between. CDR3 coding DNA: TGTGCCAGCAGTCCCCAGGGACTCTATGGCTACACCTTC. Translated, it gives CASSPQGLYGYTF.

This chain links TRBV15 with TRBJ2-1; 9 bases align to TRBD2. The V segment lost 0 bases and the J segment 5 bases; nucleotides outside the gene matches: 2. This CDR3 spans 15 amino acids. The germline CDR1 and CDR2 sequences are LNHNV and YYDKDF (reference sequence). CDR3 DNA sequence: TGTGCCACCAGCAGAGATGGACTAGCGAACAATGAGCAGTTCTTC. Its translation is CATSRDGLANNEQFF.

The chain joins TRBV25-1 to TRBJ1-3; D is unresolved. V dropped 8 bases and J dropped 5 bases, with 19 bases sitting between them. The germline V gene encodes CDR1 MGHDK and CDR2 SYGVNS. The CDR3 loop spans 15 amino acids. The CDR3 DNA reads as TGTGCCAGCTCACCACCCGGGCCCCCTAGAAACACCATATATTTT. Protein sequence: CASSPPGPPRNTIYF.

The J gene is TRBJ1-5, the V gene TRBV11-1; 8 bases match TRBD1. The germline V gene encodes CDR1 SGHAT and CDR2 FQDESV (reference sequence). J gave up 5 bases and V 1 base, and 7 bases lay outside the gene matches. The CDR3 spans 16 residues. Here the CDR3 reads CASSLGQGASHQPQHF. In DNA, the CDR3 is TGTGCCAGCAGCTTAGGGCAGGGGGCGAGCCATCAGCCCCAGCATTTT.

The rearrangement uses TRBV2 and TRBJ1-4; 9 positions agree with TRBD1. The CDR3 sequence is 14 residues long. V lost 7 bases to trimming and J lost 8 bases; unmatched junction nucleotides: 8. CDR1 is SNHLY and CDR2 is FYNNEI in the germline V gene. CDR3: CASNEGTGNEKLFF. For the CDR3, the DNA is TGTGCCAGCAATGAGGGGACAGGGAACGAAAAACTGTTTTTT.

In this sample, this clonotype turned up a few times. The genes are TRBV20-1 and TRBJ2-3; no clear D. The CDR3 length is 14 residues. Trimming pared 2 bases from V and 3 bases from J, leaving 12 bases between. The germline gives CDR1 DFQATT, CDR2 SNEGSKA (reference sequence). The CDR3 bases are TGCAGTGCTAGAAGAGCGACCGGAACAGATACGCAGTATTTT. This codes for CSARRATGTDTQYF.

V and J are TRBV5-4 and TRBJ1-3; D is uncertain. CDR3 length equals 17 residues. The V gene's germline CDR1 is SGHNT and CDR2 YYREEE (reference sequence). V lost 1 base to trimming and J lost 7 bases, with 21 bases between them. CDR3 protein: CASSLRGGNGAANTIYF. Here the CDR3 DNA reads TGTGCCAGCAGCTTGCGGGGAGGGAATGGAGCCGCGAACACCATATATTTT.

Only a few counts were recorded for this clonotype. This chain joins TRBV10-2 and TRBJ2-1, with 8 nucleotides matching TRBD2. This CDR3 region has 17 residues. Trimming at V came to 3 bases and at J to 7 bases, leaving 14 bases not matched to a gene. Germline CDR1 and CDR2: WSHSY and SAAADI. Written as DNA, the CDR3 is TGCGCCAGCAGTGAAGAGGGTGGTCTCGGGAGGGTAAATGAGCAGTTCTTC. It translates to CASSEEGGLGRVNEQFF.

The table lists this clonotype with many counts. V gene TRBV9 combines with J gene TRBJ2-5; 9 nucleotides line up with TRBD1. From germline, CDR1 is SGDLS and CDR2 YYNGEE. The CDR3 has 15 amino acids. With V trimmed by 0 bases and J by 2 bases, 2 bases remained unmatched. The CDR3 is CASSVAGQGQETQYF. The CDR3 nucleotides are TGTGCCAGCAGCGTAGCGGGACAGGGACAAGAGACCCAGTACTTC. Using reference TRBV9 and TRBJ2-5 for the parts outside the CDR3, the full variable domain is DSGVTQTPKHLITATGQRVTLRCSPRSGDLSVYWYQQSLDQGLQFLIQYYNGEERAKGNILERFSAQQFPDLHSELNLSSLELGDSALYFCASSVAGQGQETQYFGPGTRLLVL.

This chain uses TRBV9 with TRBJ2-1; a weak D match, TRBD2 (6 bases). Germline values: CDR1 SGDLS, CDR2 YYNGEE. The V and J ends lost 3 bases and 6 bases respectively, with 19 bases between them. This CDR3 has 16 residues. DNA for the CDR3: TGTGCCAGCAGCGCGCCGGGACTCCCAATTACCAATGAGCAGTTCTTC. It specifies CASSAPGLPITNEQFF.